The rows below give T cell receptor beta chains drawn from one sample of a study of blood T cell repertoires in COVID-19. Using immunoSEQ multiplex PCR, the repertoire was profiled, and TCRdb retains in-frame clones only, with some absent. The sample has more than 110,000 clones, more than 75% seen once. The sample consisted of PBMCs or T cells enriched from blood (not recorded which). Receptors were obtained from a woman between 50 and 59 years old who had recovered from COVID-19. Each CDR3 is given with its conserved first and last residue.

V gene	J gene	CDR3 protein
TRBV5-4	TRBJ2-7	CASSKTDRLSYEQYF
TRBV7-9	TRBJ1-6	CASSLEPRSSPLHF
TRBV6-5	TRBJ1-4	CASRTTPTNEKLFF
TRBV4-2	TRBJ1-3	CASSQDGGGNTIYF
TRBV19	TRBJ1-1	CASSIGMNTEAFF
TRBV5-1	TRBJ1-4	CASSSDSDNEKLFF
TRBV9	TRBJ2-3	CASSVGTSASDTQYF
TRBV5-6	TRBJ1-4	CASSLTTTGNEKLFF
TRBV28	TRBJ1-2	CASSLGTGGGYTF
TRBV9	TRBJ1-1	CASSVRQGNTEAFF
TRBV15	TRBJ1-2	CATSRDNPGGYTF
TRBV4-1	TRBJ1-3	CASSQDLGAGNTIYF
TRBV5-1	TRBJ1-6	CASQGSANSPLHF
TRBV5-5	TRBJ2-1	CASSLDIYNEQFF
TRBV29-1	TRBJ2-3	CSVGAGITDTQYF
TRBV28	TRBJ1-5	CASSRGTPADQPQHF
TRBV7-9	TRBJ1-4	CASSPTGNEKLFF
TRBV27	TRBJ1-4	CASSLERRTGAEKLFF
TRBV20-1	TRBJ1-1	CSVTGDTEAFF
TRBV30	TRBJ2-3	CAWSTGSSTDTQYF
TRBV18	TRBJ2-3	CASSPGDRVFDTQYF
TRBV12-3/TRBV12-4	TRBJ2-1	CASSTGNYNEQFF